A single sample is the source of the 24 T cell receptor beta chains below, sequenced in a study of OX40 agonist ivuxolimab in advanced cancers. Sequencing was performed with immunoSEQ multiplex PCR; in TCRdb, only in-frame clones are kept and a portion is missing. The sample contains 75,000 to 95,000 clones, about 87% of which appear only once. The sample was CD4+ or CD8+ T cells sorted from blood, taken in a trial of the OX40 agonist ivuxolimab. The receptors derive from an adult with an advanced solid tumor such as melanoma, head and neck, liver or kidney cancer.

This clone was detected a few times. The genes are TRBV9 and TRBJ2-2; 10 bases agree with TRBD2. The CDR3 length is 17 residues. V was clipped by 3 bases and J by 1 base; unmatched bases: 6. CDR1 SGDLS and CDR2 YYNGEE come from the germline V gene. CDR3 protein: CASSAELAGGNTGELFF. CDR3 coding DNA: TGTGCCAGCAGCGCCGAGTTAGCGGGGGGGAACACCGGGGAGCTGTTTTTT. Supplemented by reference TRBV9 and TRBJ2-2, the full variable domain reads DSGVTQTPKHLITATGQRVTLRCSPRSGDLSVYWYQQSLDQGLQFLIQYYNGEERAKGNILERFSAQQFPDLHSELNLSSLELGDSALYFCASSAELAGGNTGELFFGEGSRLTVL.

The CDR3 nucleotides are TGTGCCAGCAGCTTAGCGGGGGCAGGCGTAGATACGCAGTATTTT. Its protein is CASSLAGAGVDTQYF. V usage is TRBV7-2 and J usage is TRBJ2-3; TRBD1 is a possible D gene (6 bases). Germline-derived CDR1 and CDR2 are SGHTA and FQGNSA. Trimming removed 0 bases from V and 5 bases from J, with 12 bases in between. CDR3 size: 15 residues.

This chain joins TRBV18 and TRBJ1-2, with 7 bases fitting TRBD1. This CDR3 is built from 14 residues. The ends lost 1 base at V and 4 bases at J; junction bases unmatched: 3. The germline gives CDR1 KGHSH, CDR2 LQKENI. The CDR3 DNA sequence: TGTGCCAGCTCACCACTACAGGGGACCTATGGCTACACCTTC. It is translated as CASSPLQGTYGYTF. Using reference TRBV18 and TRBJ1-2 for the parts outside the CDR3, the full variable domain is NAGVMQNPRHLVRRRGQEARLRCSPMKGHSHVYWYRQLPEEGLKFMVYLQKENIIDESGMPKERFSAEFPKEGPSILRIQQVVRGDSAAYFCASSPLQGTYGYTFGSGTRLTVV.

The chain links TRBV7-8 to TRBJ1-6; TRBD1 might be the D (5 bases). The germline gives CDR1 SGHVS, CDR2 FQNEAQ. V was pared by 2 bases and J by 8 bases, with 16 bases between. The CDR3 sequence is 16 residues long. The CDR3 DNA follows: TGTGCCAGCAGCTTATCGCCGCAGGGTAATCATTCACCCCTCCACTTT. Its protein product is CASSLSPQGNHSPLHF.

The V gene is TRBV18, the J gene TRBJ1-1; a possible D gene is TRBD1 (6 bases). CDR1 and CDR2 from the germline V gene are KGHSH and LQKENI. The length of the CDR3 is 15 residues. V gave up 4 bases and J gave up 0 bases, with 12 bases separating them. The CDR3 DNA sequence: TGTGCCAGCTCACTAGGACAGCCCATGAACACTGAAGCTTTCTTT. It is translated as CASSLGQPMNTEAFF.

The chain couples TRBV7-3 to TRBJ2-1; 9 nucleotides agree with TRBD1. The ends lost 4 bases at V and 7 bases at J; junction bases unmatched: 2. The CDR3 covers 13 residues. From germline, CDR1 is SGHTA and CDR2 FQGTGA. CDR3 sequence (DNA): TGTGCCAGCAGCTCGGGACAGGGAAATGAGCAGTTCTTC. Protein product: CASSSGQGNEQFF.

Comments on this clone: Other DNA sequences from this sample encode an identical CDR3 as well. The J gene is TRBJ1-1, the V gene TRBV19, with D possibly TRBD1 on 5 matching bases. Germline-derived CDR1 and CDR2 are LNHDA and SQIVND (reference sequence). The CDR3 is 14 amino acids. The V end was cut by 3 bases, the J end by 1 base, with 9 bases between. CDR3 loop: CASSMGQANTEAFF. The CDR3 DNA reads as TGTGCCAGTAGTATGGGGCAGGCGAACACTGAAGCTTTCTTT.

The chain couples TRBV4-1 to TRBJ2-7, with D perhaps given as TRBD1 or TRBD2 (5 bases each). CDR1 MGHRA and CDR2 YSYEKL come from the germline V gene. The V gene lost 4 bases and the J gene lost 4 bases, with 26 bases spanning the gap. This CDR3 has 18 amino acids. In DNA form, the CDR3 reads TGCGCCAGCAGCCGCCAAGAGGGGACCGCCGGGGCGCAGTACGAGCAGTACTTC. Amino acid sequence: CASSRQEGTAGAQYEQYF.

The chain uses TRBV5-4 and TRBJ2-7, with a weak D call TRBD2 (7 bases). V lost 3 bases and J lost 3, with 16 bases in between. In germline, CDR1 is SGHNT, CDR2 YYREEE (reference sequence). The CDR3 consists of 15 residues. The CDR3 spells CASSYTGRGSYEQYF. CDR3 coding DNA: TGTGCCAGCAGCTACACAGGGAGGGGGAGCTACGAGCAGTACTTC.

The chain employs TRBV25-1 and TRBJ2-5; D may correspond to TRBD1 or TRBD2 (5 bases each). There are 15 residues in the CDR3. Between the trimmed V and J ends, which lost 3 bases and 2 bases, there was a span of 13 bases. CDR1 and CDR2 from the germline V gene are MGHDK and SYGVNS. CDR3 protein: CASSETSGAQETQYF. DNA of the CDR3: TGTGCCAGCAGTGAGACCTCCGGGGCTCAAGAGACCCAGTACTTC.

CDR3 coding DNA: TGTGCCAGCAGTTCTTCCCACAATGAGCAGTTCTTC. Translating gives CASSSSHNEQFF. This chain links TRBV28 with TRBJ2-1; no definite D call. Germline CDR1 is MDHEN and CDR2 is SYDVKM. V lost 4 bases and J 5 bases, leaving 6 bases between the germline ends. The CDR3 is 12 residues long. Complete variable domain (other parts from reference TRBV28 and TRBJ2-1): DVKVTQSSRYLVKRTGEKVFLECVQDMDHENMFWYRQDPGLGLRLIYFSYDVKMKEKGDIPEGYSVSREKKERFSLILESASTNQTSMYLCASSSSHNEQFFGPGTRLTVL.

CDR3 residues: CASSLFDRTIGGELFF. The CDR3 DNA sequence: TGTGCCAGCAGCTTATTCGACCGGACGATTGGTGGGGAGCTGTTTTTT. The chain carries TRBV7-3 and TRBJ2-2; D remains unclear. Germline CDR1 is SGHTA and CDR2 is FQGTGA. This CDR3 region has 16 residues. The ends were cut back, 2 bases at V and 8 bases at J, with 18 bases in the middle.

Only one count was recorded for this clone. This chain connects TRBV5-1 to TRBJ1-6; 7 bases map to TRBD1. The V and J ends lost 0 bases and 3 bases, in that order; junction bases with no gene match: 3. The CDR3 runs to 16 residues. From germline, CDR1 is SGHRS and CDR2 YFSETQ. CDR3 sequence: CASSLDGTDYNSPLHF. For the CDR3, the DNA is TGCGCCAGCAGCTTGGACGGGACAGACTATAATTCACCCCTCCACTTT.

The CDR3: CATSRGDRVPSGANVLTF. The DNA of the CDR3 is TGTGCCACCAGCAGAGGGGACAGGGTGCCCTCTGGGGCCAACGTCCTGACTTTC. This chain connects TRBV15 to TRBJ2-6, with 9 nucleotides matching TRBD1. J gave up 0 bases and V 1 base, and 4 bases lay outside the gene matches. The CDR3 runs to 18 residues. In germline, CDR1 is LNHNV, CDR2 YYDKDF (reference sequence).

The chain is built from TRBV9 and TRBJ2-6; TRBD1 or TRBD2 may be the D gene (6 bases each). Germline-derived CDR1 and CDR2 are SGDLS and YYNGEE. Trimming removed 3 bases from V and 0 bases from J, with 16 bases in between. This CDR3 is 18 amino acids long. The CDR3 spells CASSAGGQATSGANVLTF. CDR3 nucleotides: TGTGCCAGCAGCGCCGGGGGCCAGGCCACCTCTGGGGCCAACGTCCTGACTTTC.

Points on this clone: Other DNA sequences in the sample encode the same CDR3. The rearrangement uses TRBV6-1 and TRBJ2-5; D may correspond to TRBD1 or TRBD2 (5 bases each). The germline V gene has CDR1 MNHNS and CDR2 SASEGT. The CDR3 extends over 14 amino acids. With 3 bases removed from V and 11 bases from J, the gap between germline ends came to 19 bases. The DNA for the CDR3 is TGTGCCAGCAGTGAGGGGGTGGGGTATGGTTCGCAGTACTTC. This sequence encodes CASSEGVGYGSQYF.

V is TRBV28 and J is TRBJ1-2, with D possibly matching TRBD1 (5 bases). The CDR3 runs to 14 residues. Trimming left V 5 bases short and J 4 bases short, with 14 bases between. CDR1 is MDHEN and CDR2 is SYDVKM in the germline V gene. The chain's CDR3 is CASSLRDPLYGYTF. CDR3 DNA sequence: TGTGCCAGCAGTCTAAGGGACCCCCTCTATGGCTACACCTTC.

V is TRBV4-3 and J is TRBJ2-7; possible D gene TRBD1, 6 bases. V shed 4 bases and J shed 0 bases, with 13 bases lying between them. The CDR3 runs 15 residues. Germline V gives CDR1 LGHNA, CDR2 YSLEER. The CDR3 bases are TGCGCCAGCAGCCGGAGACAGGAGGTCTCCTACGAGCAGTACTTC. Translation: CASSRRQEVSYEQYF.

The gene calls are TRBV5-6 and TRBJ2-1; 8 positions match TRBD1. The CDR3 sequence is 13 residues long. Germline V gene sequence: CDR1 SGHDT, CDR2 YYEEEE. Germline trimming cut 6 bases from V and 7 bases from J; bases unmatched to any gene: 6. CDR3 residues: CASTHQGANEQFF. CDR3 sequence (DNA): TGTGCCAGCACCCACCAGGGGGCAAATGAGCAGTTCTTC.

The chain has TRBV4-3 and TRBJ1-3; weak D call: TRBD1 (5 bases). Trimming took 0 bases from V and 4 from J, leaving 13 bases between them. Germline V gives CDR1 LGHNA, CDR2 YSLEER. CDR3 length: 16 amino acids. CDR3 residues: CASSQDLRAYGNTIYF. The CDR3, as DNA: TGCGCCAGCAGCCAAGATCTCAGGGCTTACGGAAACACCATATATTTT.

The rearrangement joins TRBV30 to TRBJ2-5; D might be TRBD1 or TRBD2, each matching 6 bases. V lost 3 bases and J 5 bases, leaving 16 bases between the germline ends. The CDR3 loop spans 14 amino acids. Per the germline V gene, CDR1 is GTSNPN and CDR2 is SVGIG (reference sequence). CDR3 coding DNA: TGTGCCTGGAGGGTGGTCGGAGGGGGGGAGACCCAGTACTTC. This translates into CAWRVVGGGETQYF.

CDR3 in DNA: TGTGCCAGCAGTCAGGGGGCGCATACAGAAACTACCAAAAACATTCAGTACTTC. As protein: CASSQGAHTETTKNIQYF. The V call is TRBV5-4, the J call TRBJ2-4; 8 bases line up with TRBD1. This CDR3 is built from 18 residues. Trimming removed 5 bases from V and 2 bases from J; junction bases left unmatched: 15. CDR1 and CDR2 from the germline V gene are SGHNT and YYREEE (reference sequence). The complete variable domain, with remaining parts taken from reference TRBV5-4 and TRBJ2-4, reads ETGVTQSPTHLIKTRGQQVTLRCSSQSGHNTVSWYQQALGQGPQFIFQYYREEENGRGNFPPRFSGLQFPNYSSELNVNALELDDSALYLCASSQGAHTETTKNIQYFGAGTRLSVL.

The chain uses TRBV7-2 and TRBJ2-1; no definite D call. This CDR3 is 12 amino acids long. V was pared by 5 bases and J by 5 bases, with 7 bases between. Germline V gene sequence: CDR1 SGHTA, CDR2 FQGNSA. The CDR3 is CASSLNHNEQFF. The CDR3 DNA reads TGTGCCAGCAGCCTCAACCACAATGAGCAGTTCTTC.

This chain connects TRBV7-2 to TRBJ2-7; no clear D. There are 13 residues in the CDR3. Germline CDR1 is SGHTA and CDR2 is FQGNSA. Trimming removed 1 base at V and 4 bases at J, with 8 bases between. This chain's CDR3 is CASSLGLEYEQYF. CDR3 bases: TGTGCCAGCAGCTTAGGATTGGAGTACGAGCAGTACTTC.